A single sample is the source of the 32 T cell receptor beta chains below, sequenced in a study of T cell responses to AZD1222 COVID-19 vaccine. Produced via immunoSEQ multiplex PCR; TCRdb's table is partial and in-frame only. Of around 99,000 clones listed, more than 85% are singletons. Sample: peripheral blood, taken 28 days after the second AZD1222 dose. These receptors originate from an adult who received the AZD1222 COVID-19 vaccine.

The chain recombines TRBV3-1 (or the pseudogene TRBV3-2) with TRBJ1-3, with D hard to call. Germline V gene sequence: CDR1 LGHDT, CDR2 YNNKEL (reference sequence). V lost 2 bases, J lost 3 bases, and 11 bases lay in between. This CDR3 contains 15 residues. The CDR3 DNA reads TGTGCCAGCAGCCAACCTGCTGGGGTTGGAAACACCATATATTTT. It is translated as CASSQPAGVGNTIYF.

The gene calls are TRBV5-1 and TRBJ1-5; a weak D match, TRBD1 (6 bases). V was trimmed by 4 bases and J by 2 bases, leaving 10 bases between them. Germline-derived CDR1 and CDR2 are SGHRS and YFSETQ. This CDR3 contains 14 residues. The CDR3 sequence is CASSPRTGNQPQHF. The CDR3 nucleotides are TGCGCCAGCAGCCCAAGGACAGGCAATCAGCCCCAGCATTTT.

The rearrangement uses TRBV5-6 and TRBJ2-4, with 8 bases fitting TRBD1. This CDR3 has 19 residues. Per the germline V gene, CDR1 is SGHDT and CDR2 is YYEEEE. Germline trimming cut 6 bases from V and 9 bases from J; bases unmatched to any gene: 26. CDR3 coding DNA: TGTGCCAGCAACCTGGGGGGTGGACAGGGCCTCTTCGCGGGCGGCATTCAGTACTTC. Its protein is CASNLGGGQGLFAGGIQYF.

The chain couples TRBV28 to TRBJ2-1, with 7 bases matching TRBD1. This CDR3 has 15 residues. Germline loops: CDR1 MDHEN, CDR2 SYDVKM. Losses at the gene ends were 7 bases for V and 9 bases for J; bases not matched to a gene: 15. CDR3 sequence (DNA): TGTGCCAGCAAATCCGGGACAGAATTGGTCCTTGAGCAGTTCTTC. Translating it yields CASKSGTELVLEQFF.

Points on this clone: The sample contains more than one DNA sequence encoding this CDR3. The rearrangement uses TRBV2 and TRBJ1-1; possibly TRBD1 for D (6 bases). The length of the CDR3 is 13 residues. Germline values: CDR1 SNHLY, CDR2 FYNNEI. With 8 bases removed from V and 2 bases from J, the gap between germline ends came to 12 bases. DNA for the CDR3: TGTGCCAGCTCCGAACAGGGAAACACTGAAGCTTTCTTT. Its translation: CASSEQGNTEAFF. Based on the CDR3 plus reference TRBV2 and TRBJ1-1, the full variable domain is EPEVTQTPSHQVTQMGQEVILRCVPISNHLYFYWYRQILGQKVEFLVSFYNNEISEKSEIFDDQFSVERPDGSNFTLKIRSTKLEDSAMYFCASSEQGNTEAFFGQGTRLTVV.

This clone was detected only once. CDR3: CASSEEGLSNQPQHF. CDR3 nucleotide sequence: TGTGCCAGCAGTGAAGAGGGTCTAAGCAATCAGCCCCAGCATTTT. The chain employs TRBV6-1 and TRBJ1-5, with D uncertain. Germline V gene data show CDR1 as MNHNS and CDR2 as SASEGT. The CDR3 is 15 amino acids. Trimming left V 1 base short and J 1 base short, with 8 bases between.

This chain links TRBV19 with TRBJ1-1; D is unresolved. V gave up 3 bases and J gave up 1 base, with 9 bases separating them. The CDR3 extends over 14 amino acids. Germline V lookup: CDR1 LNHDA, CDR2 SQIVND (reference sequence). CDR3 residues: CASSITAWNTEAFF. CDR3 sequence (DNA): TGTGCCAGTAGTATCACAGCATGGAACACTGAAGCTTTCTTT. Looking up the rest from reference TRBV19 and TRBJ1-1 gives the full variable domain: DGGITQSPKYLFRKEGQNVTLSCEQNLNHDAMYWYRQDPGQGLRLIYYSQIVNDFQKGDIAEGYSVSREKKESFPLTVTSAQKNPTAFYLCASSITAWNTEAFFGQGTRLTVV.

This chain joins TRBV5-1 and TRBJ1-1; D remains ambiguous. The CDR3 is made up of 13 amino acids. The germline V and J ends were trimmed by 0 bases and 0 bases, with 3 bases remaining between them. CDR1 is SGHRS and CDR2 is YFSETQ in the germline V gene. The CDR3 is CASSLEVNTEAFF. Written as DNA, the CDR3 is TGCGCCAGCAGCTTGGAAGTGAACACTGAAGCTTTCTTT.

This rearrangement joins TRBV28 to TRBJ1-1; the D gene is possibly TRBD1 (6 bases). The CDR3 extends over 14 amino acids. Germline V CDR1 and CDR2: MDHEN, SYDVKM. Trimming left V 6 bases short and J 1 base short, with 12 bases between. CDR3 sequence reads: CASRPGGQNTEAFF. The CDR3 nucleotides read TGTGCCAGCAGACCGGGGGGGCAGAACACTGAAGCTTTCTTT.

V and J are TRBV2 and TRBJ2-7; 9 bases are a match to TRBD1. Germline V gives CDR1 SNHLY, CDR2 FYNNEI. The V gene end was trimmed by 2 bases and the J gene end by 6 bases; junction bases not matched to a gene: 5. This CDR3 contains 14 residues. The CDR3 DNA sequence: TGTGCCAGCAGTGAAAGTACAGGGGGCGCCGAGCAGTACTTC. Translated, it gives CASSESTGGAEQYF.

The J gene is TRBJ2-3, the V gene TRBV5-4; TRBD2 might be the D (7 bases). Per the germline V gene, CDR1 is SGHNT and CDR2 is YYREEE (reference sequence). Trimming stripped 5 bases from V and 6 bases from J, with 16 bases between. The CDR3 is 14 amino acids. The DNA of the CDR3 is TGTGCCAGCAGGCAACAGGGAGGGTGGGATACGCAGTATTTT. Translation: CASRQQGGWDTQYF.

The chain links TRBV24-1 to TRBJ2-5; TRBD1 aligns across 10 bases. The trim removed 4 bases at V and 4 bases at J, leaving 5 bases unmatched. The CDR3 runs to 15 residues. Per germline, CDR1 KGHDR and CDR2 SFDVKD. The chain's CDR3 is CATSERQGAGETQYF. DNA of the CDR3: TGTGCCACCAGTGAGCGACAGGGGGCTGGAGAGACCCAGTACTTC.

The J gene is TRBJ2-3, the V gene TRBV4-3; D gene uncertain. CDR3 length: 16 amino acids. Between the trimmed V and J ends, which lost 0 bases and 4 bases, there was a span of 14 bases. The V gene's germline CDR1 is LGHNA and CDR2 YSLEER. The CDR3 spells CASSQDLGHPADTQYF. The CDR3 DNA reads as TGCGCCAGCAGCCAAGATTTGGGCCACCCCGCAGATACGCAGTATTTT.

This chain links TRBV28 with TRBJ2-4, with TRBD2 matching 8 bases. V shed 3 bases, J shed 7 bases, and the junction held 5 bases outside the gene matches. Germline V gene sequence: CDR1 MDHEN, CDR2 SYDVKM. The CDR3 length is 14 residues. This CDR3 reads CASSFREGLNIQYF. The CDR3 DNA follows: TGTGCCAGCAGTTTTCGGGAGGGCCTGAACATTCAGTACTTC.

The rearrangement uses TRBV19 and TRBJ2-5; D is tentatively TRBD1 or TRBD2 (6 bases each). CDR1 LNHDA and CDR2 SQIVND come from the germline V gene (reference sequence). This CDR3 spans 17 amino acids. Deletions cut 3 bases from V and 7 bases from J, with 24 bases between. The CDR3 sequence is CASSISTGGGPAPTQYF. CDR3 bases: TGTGCCAGTAGTATTTCCACGGGTGGGGGGCCAGCGCCGACCCAGTACTTC.

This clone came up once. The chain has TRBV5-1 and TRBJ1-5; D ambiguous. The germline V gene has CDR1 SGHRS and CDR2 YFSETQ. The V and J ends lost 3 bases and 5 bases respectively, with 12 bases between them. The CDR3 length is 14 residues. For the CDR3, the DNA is TGCGCCAGCAGCTCGGACGGCGGGGATCAGCCCCAGCATTTT. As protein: CASSSDGGDQPQHF.

The CDR3 DNA reads TGTGCCAGCATATCGAACACTGAAGCTTTCTTT. It specifies CASISNTEAFF. J is TRBJ1-1 and V is TRBV28; D is undetermined. CDR1 and CDR2 (germline): MDHEN, SYDVKM. This CDR3 region has 11 residues. The V end lost 7 bases, the J end lost 1 base, and 4 bases lay between the germline ends.

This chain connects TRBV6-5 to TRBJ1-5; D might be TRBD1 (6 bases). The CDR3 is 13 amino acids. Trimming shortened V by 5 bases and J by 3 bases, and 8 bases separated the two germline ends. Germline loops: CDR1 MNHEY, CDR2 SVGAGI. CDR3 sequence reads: CASSPGHNQPQHF. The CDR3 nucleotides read TGTGCCAGCAGTCCGGGACACAATCAGCCCCAGCATTTT.

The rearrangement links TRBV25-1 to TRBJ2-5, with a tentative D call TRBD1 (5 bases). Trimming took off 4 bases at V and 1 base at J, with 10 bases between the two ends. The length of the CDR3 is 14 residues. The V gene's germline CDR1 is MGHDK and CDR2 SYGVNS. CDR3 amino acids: CASSVGHPQETQYF. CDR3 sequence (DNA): TGTGCCAGCAGTGTCGGACACCCCCAAGAGACCCAGTACTTC.

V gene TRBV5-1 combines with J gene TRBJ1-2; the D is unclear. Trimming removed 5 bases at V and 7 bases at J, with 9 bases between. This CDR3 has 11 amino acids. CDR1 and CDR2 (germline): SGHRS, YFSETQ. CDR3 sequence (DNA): TGCGCCAGCAGTAATGCAGCTGGCTACACCTTC. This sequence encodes CASSNAAGYTF.

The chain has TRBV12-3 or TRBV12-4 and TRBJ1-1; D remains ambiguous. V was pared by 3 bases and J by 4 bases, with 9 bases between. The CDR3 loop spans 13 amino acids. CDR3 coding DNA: TGTGCCAGCAGTTTGGGTCAGCCCACTGAAGCTTTCTTT. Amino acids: CASSLGQPTEAFF.

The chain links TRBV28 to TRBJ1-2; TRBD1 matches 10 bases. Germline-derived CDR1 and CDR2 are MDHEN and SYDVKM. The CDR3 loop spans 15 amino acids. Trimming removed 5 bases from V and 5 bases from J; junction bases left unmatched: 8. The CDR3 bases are TGTGCCAGCAGTCCTCCCGGACAGGGGGGTTATGGCTACACCTTC. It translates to CASSPPGQGGYGYTF.

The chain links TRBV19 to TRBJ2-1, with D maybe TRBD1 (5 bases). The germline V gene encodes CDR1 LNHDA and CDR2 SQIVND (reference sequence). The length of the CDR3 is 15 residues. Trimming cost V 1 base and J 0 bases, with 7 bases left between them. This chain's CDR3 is CASSIATGSYNEQFF. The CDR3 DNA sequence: TGTGCCAGTAGTATAGCTACAGGCTCCTACAATGAGCAGTTCTTC.

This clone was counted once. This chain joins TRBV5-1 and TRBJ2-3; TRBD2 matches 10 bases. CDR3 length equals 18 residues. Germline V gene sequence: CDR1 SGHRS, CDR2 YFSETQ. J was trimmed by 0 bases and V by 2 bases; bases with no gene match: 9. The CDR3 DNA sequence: TGCGCCAGCAGCTTAAGAACAGGGACTAGCGAGAGCACAGATACGCAGTATTTT. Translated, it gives CASSLRTGTSESTDTQYF. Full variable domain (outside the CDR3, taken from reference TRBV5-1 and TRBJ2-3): KAGVTQTPRYLIKTRGQQVTLSCSPISGHRSVSWYQQTPGQGLQFLFEYFSETQRNKGNFPGRFSGRQFSNSRSEMNVSTLELGDSALYLCASSLRTGTSESTDTQYFGPGTRLTVL.

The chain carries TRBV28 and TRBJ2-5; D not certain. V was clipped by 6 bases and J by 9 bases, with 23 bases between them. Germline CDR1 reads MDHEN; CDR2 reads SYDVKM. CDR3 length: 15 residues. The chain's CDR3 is CASSRLGRREKAQYF. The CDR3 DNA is TGTGCCAGCAGCCGTTTAGGGCGCAGAGAGAAGGCCCAGTACTTC.

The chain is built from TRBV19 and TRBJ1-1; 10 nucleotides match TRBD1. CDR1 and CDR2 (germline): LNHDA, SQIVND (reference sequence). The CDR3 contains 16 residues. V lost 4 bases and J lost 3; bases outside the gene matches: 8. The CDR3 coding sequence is TGTGCCAGTAGTACCGGGACAGGGGCGCAGGACACTGAAGCTTTCTTT. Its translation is CASSTGTGAQDTEAFF.

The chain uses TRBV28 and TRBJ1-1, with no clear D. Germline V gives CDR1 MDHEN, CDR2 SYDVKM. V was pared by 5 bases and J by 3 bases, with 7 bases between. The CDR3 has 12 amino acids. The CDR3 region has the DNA TGTGCCAGCAGTCCCCCGTACACTGAAGCTTTCTTT. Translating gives CASSPPYTEAFF.

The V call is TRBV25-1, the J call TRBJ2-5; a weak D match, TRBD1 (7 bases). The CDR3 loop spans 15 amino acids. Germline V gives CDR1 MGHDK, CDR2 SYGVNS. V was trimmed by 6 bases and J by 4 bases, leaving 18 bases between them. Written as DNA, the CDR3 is TGTGCCAGCAGCAAACCCCAGGGGGGTGGAGAGACCCAGTACTTC. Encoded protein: CASSKPQGGGETQYF.

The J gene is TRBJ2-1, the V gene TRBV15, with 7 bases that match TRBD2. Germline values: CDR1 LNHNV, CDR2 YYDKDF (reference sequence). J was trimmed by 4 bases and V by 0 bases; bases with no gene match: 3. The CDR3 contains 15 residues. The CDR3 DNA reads TGTGCCACCAGCAGAGAAGCGGGAAATTACAATGAGCAGTTCTTC. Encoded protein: CATSREAGNYNEQFF.

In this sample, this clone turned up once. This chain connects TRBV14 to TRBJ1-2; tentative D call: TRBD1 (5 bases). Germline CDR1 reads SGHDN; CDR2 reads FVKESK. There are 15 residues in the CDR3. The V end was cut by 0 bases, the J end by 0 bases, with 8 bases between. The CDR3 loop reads CASSQDNRPNYGYTF. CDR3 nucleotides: TGTGCCAGCAGCCAAGATAACAGGCCTAACTATGGCTACACCTTC.

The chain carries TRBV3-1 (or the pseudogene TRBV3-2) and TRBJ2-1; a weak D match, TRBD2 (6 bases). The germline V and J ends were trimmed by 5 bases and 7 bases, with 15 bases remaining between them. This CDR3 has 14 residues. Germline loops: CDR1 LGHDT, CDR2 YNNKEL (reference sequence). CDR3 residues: CASSIHGTSNEQFF. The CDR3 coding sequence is TGTGCCAGCAGCATACACGGGACTTCAAATGAGCAGTTCTTC.

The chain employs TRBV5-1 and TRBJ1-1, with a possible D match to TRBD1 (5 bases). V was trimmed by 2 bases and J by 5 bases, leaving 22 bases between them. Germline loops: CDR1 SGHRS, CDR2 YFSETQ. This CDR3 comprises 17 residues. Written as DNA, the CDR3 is TGCGCCAGCAGCTTAACAGGAAGACAACGGCACGGTACTGAAGCTTTCTTT. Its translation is CASSLTGRQRHGTEAFF.